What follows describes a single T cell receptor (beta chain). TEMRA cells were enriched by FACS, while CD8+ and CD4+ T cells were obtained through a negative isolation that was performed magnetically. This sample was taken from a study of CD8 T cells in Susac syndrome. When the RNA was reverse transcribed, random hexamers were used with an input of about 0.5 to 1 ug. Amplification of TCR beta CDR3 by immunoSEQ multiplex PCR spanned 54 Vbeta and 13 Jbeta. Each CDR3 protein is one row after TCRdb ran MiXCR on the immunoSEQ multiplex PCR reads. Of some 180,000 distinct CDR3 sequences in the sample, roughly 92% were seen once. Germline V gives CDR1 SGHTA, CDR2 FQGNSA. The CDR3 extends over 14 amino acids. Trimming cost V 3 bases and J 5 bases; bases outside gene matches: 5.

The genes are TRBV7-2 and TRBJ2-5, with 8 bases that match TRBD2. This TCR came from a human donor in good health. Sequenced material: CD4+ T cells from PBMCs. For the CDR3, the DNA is TGTGCCAGCAGCTTCACTAGCGGTCTGGAGACCCAGTACTTC. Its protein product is CASSFTSGLETQYF.